This TCR beta chain was found in a study of control samples from healthy donors and cancer patients. Assay: immunoSEQ multiplex PCR; the TCRdb copy retains only in-frame clones and omits some. This sample yields fewer than 110,000 clones, of which roughly 91% are seen a single time; approximately 8.4% belongs to the top ten. This clone appeared a few times. This receptor was identified in a young man in good health. The sequencing input was blood.

The CDR3 protein is CASSRDRGEQYF. The DNA of the CDR3 is TGCGCCAGCAGTCGGGACAGGGGCGAGCAGTACTTC. This sequence joins TRBV10-1 and TRBJ2-7; 10 nucleotides align to TRBD1. This CDR3 comprises 12 residues. Germline loops: CDR1 WNHNN, CDR2 SYGVQD (reference sequence). Trimming took 5 bases from V and 6 from J; bases not matched to a gene: 1.